The rows below give T cell receptor beta chains drawn from one sample of a study of CD8+CD57+ T cells in acquired aplastic anemia. Each CDR3 protein gets one entry after TCRdb re-called the reads with MiXCR. In the table there are around 430,000 distinct CDR3 sequences, approximately 32% of which are singletons. The sequenced material came from sorted CD4+, CD8+, or CD8+CD57+ T cells (not recorded which) from PBMCs. All receptors derive from a human donor with aplastic anemia. Both conserved end residues are part of each CDR3. The order of the fields is clone size, V gene, J gene, D gene, CDR3 protein, CDR3 DNA. A D gene is named only where the DNA matches it firmly. Clone size is shown for a subset of rows, as once, few, many or a class of expanded clone.

>many|TRBV19|TRBJ2-3|NA
CASSISRRSTDTQYF
TGTGCCAGTAGTATAAGTCGCAGGAGCACAGATACGCAGTATTTT
>many|TRBV20-1|TRBJ1-2|TRBD1
CSARGQAGLGGYTF
TGCAGTGCTAGGGGACAGGCCGGGCTAGGGGGCTACACCTTC
>few|TRBV19|TRBJ2-1|NA
CASSILSGRVNEQFF
TGTGCCAGTAGTATACTATCGGGCAGGGTTAATGAGCAGTTCTTC
>NA|TRBV5-1|TRBJ2-5|NA
CASSLMAGAEETQYF
TGCGCCAGCAGCTTGATGGCGGGGGCCGAAGAGACCCAGTACTTC
>many|TRBV19|TRBJ2-5|TRBD1
CASSISRGLGETQYF
TGTGCCAGTAGTATCTCCAGGGGGCTAGGGGAGACCCAGTACTTC
>NA|TRBV20-1|TRBJ2-5|TRBD2
CSAGGTSGQQETQYF
TGCAGTGCGGGAGGGACTAGCGGGCAGCAAGAGACCCAGTACTTC
>NA|TRBV10-3|TRBJ1-5|NA
CASSSHPHQPQHF
TGTGCCAGCAGTTCCCACCCCCATCAGCCCCAGCATTTT
>once|TRBV4-3|TRBJ2-7|NA
CASSQGQRTTYEQYF
TGCGCCAGCAGCCAAGGACAGCGGACTACCTACGAGCAGTACTTC
>NA|TRBV18|TRBJ1-5|TRBD1
CASSRDGQGAQPQHF
TGTGCCAGCTCTCGCGACGGGCAGGGGGCTCAGCCCCAGCATTTT
>once|TRBV7-2|TRBJ2-7|NA
CATLATGSYEQYF
TGTGCCACCCTAGCGACAGGGTCCTACGAGCAGTACTTC
>many|TRBV10-3|TRBJ1-5|NA
CAISESGRDNQPQHF
TGTGCCATCAGTGAGTCGGGACGGGACAATCAGCCCCAGCATTTT
>many|TRBV14|TRBJ2-3|NA
CASSDYRVDTQYF
TGTGCCAGCAGCGACTACAGGGTAGATACGCAGTATTTT
>many|TRBV10-1|TRBJ2-1|TRBD1
CASSDRGGTGANEQFF
TGCGCCAGCAGTGACCGGGGGGGGACAGGGGCCAATGAGCAGTTCTTC
>many|TRBV7-4|TRBJ1-2|NA
CASSIRTEGEYGYTF
TGTGCCAGCAGCATCAGGACCGAGGGAGAGTATGGCTACACCTTC
>NA|TRBV5-1|TRBJ2-7|NA
CASSLVGQVYNEQYF
TGCGCCAGCAGCTTGGTGGGACAAGTTTACAATGAGCAGTACTTC
>few|TRBV2|TRBJ1-6|TRBD1
CVSILDRGNSPLHF
TGTGTCAGCATCCTCGACAGGGGAAATTCACCCCTCCACTTT
>few|TRBV10-3|TRBJ2-2|TRBD2
CAISGPGGAPGELFF
TGTGCCATCAGCGGCCCCGGGGGGGCCCCCGGGGAGCTGTTTTTT
>many|TRBV4-1|TRBJ1-1|TRBD1
CASIQTGGNTEAFF
TGCGCCAGCATTCAGACAGGGGGTAACACTGAAGCTTTCTTT
>NA|TRBV4-1|TRBJ1-4|TRBD1
CASSHGGTGLSTNEKLFF
TGCGCCAGCAGCCATGGTGGGACAGGGCTTTCAACTAATGAAAAACTGTTTTTT
>many|TRBV19|TRBJ1-1|NA
CASSIIAATEAFF
TGTGCCAGTAGTATTATCGCAGCGACTGAAGCTTTCTTT
>NA|TRBV4-3|TRBJ1-1|TRBD1
CASSQDLGQLNTEAFF
TGCGCCAGCAGCCAAGATCTGGGACAGCTGAACACTGAAGCTTTCTTT
>NA|TRBV14|TRBJ2-1|TRBD2
CASSQDLAGTSYNEQFF
TGTGCCAGCAGCCAAGATCTAGCGGGAACAAGCTACAATGAGCAGTTCTTC
>few|TRBV13|TRBJ1-1|NA
CASSFGDGLNTEAFF
TGTGCCAGCAGCTTTGGTGACGGCTTGAACACTGAAGCTTTCTTT
>many|TRBV2|TRBJ2-7|NA
CASEDWAGEQYF
TGTGCCAGCGAGGACTGGGCGGGGGAGCAGTACTTC
>many|TRBV7-2|TRBJ1-5|TRBD1
CASSKTGDQPQHF
TGTGCCAGCAGCAAAACAGGGGATCAGCCCCAGCATTTT
>NA|TRBV6-1|TRBJ1-2|NA
CASSPGQSNYGYTF
TGTGCCAGCAGCCCTGGACAAAGTAACTATGGCTACACCTTC
>NA|TRBV10-3|TRBJ1-6|NA
CAISGSGASSNSPLHF
TGTGCCATCAGTGGATCGGGGGCCAGCTCTAATTCACCCCTCCACTTT
>few|TRBV2|TRBJ2-7|TRBD1
CASYSGTGGYEQYF
TGTGCCAGCTATTCCGGGACAGGGGGCTACGAGCAGTACTTC
>NA|TRBV6-1|TRBJ2-7|NA
CASSAGGNLRGQYF
TGTGCCAGCAGTGCCGGCGGGAATCTAAGGGGGCAGTACTTC
>NA|TRBV12-5|TRBJ2-1|TRBD2
CASGLAGLAGAGFNEQFF
TGTGCTAGTGGTTTGGCAGGACTGGCGGGAGCGGGTTTCAATGAGCAGTTCTTC
>NA|TRBV12-3/TRBV12-4|TRBJ1-6|NA
CASSLGPGENSPLHF
TGTGCCAGCAGTTTAGGACCGGGAGAAAATTCACCCCTCCACTTT
>few|TRBV5-1|TRBJ2-3|TRBD2
CASSFLADTDTQYF
TGCGCCAGCAGCTTTCTAGCGGACACAGATACGCAGTATTTT
>NA|TRBV6-1|TRBJ1-3|TRBD1
CASRGGSSGNTIYF
TGTGCCAGCAGAGGGGGCAGCTCTGGAAACACCATATATTTT
>NA|TRBV19|TRBJ2-1|TRBD2
CASSISWTSGSYEQFF
TGTGCCAGTAGTATATCGTGGACTAGCGGGAGCTATGAGCAGTTCTTC
>many|TRBV2|TRBJ2-6|NA
CASGEFSGANVLTF
TGTGCCAGCGGAGAGTTCTCTGGGGCCAACGTCCTGACTTTC
>few|TRBV19|TRBJ2-1|NA
CASSIGGSYNEQFF
TGTGCCAGTAGTATAGGAGGCTCCTACAATGAGCAGTTCTTC
>many|TRBV29-1|TRBJ1-1|NA
CSVSGGLNTEAFF
TGCAGCGTCAGTGGGGGCTTGAACACTGAAGCTTTCTTT
>many|TRBV15|TRBJ1-2|NA
CATSRRQSNYGYTF
TGTGCCACCAGCAGAAGACAGAGTAACTATGGCTACACCTTC
>few|TRBV3-1|TRBJ1-2|NA
CASSLGVDHYGYTF
TGTGCCAGCAGCTTAGGGGTGGATCACTATGGCTACACCTTC
>NA|TRBV18|TRBJ2-5|TRBD1
CASSPQQGIEETQYF
TGTGCCAGCTCACCACAACAGGGGATTGAAGAGACCCAGTACTTC
>few|TRBV9|TRBJ2-1|NA
CASSVNSSYNEQFF
TGTGCCAGCAGCGTGAACTCGTCCTACAATGAGCAGTTCTTC
>many|TRBV7-2|TRBJ1-2|NA
CASSLRNYGYTF
TGTGCCAGCAGCTTACGAAACTATGGCTACACCTTC
>few|TRBV2|TRBJ1-5|TRBD1
CASSLLGGQPQHF
TGTGCCAGCAGTTTATTAGGGGGCCAGCCCCAGCATTTT
>few|TRBV5-1|TRBJ1-2|NA
CASTSSLNYGYTF
TGCGCCAGCACTTCGTCCTTGAACTATGGCTACACCTTC
>many|TRBV7-2|TRBJ1-5|NA
CASSRTDSNQPQHF
TGTGCCAGCAGCCGGACAGATAGCAATCAGCCCCAGCATTTT